The TCR beta chain under discussion was sequenced for a study of blood T cells in healthy people across ages. Study context: Template switching captured about one barcoded beta molecule per two T cells.

A second roughly 7 to 12 cycle PCR used barcoded and J-beta primers. Every molecule of cDNA carried a tag from a template-switch adaptor with 12 random nucleotides. All samples gave at least 2.5 million CDR3-containing paired-end reads. One entry per CDR3 protein results from TCRdb running MiXCR on the 5' RACE reads. The sample holds fewer than 800,000 distinct CDR3 sequences; roughly 21% are singletons and the top ten take 3% to 4.5%. Study conclusions and caveats: Fewer expanded clones and more diversity marked long-lived versus aged donors.

As to this clonotype: Antigen unknown.

V dropped 4 bases and J dropped 0 bases, with 10 bases sitting between them. CDR1 and CDR2 from the germline V gene are DFQATT and SNEGSKA (reference sequence). This CDR3 contains 13 residues. Sequencing was performed on blood. This TCR was recovered from a man between 65 and 80 years old in good health. The chain is built from TRBV20-1 and TRBJ2-7, with D possibly matching TRBD1 (6 bases). The CDR3 region is CSANQGSSYEQYF. The CDR3 nucleotides read TGCAGTGCTAACCAGGGGAGCTCCTACGAGCAGTACTTC.